The next 17 T cell receptor beta chains were all read from a single sample in a study of response to subunit inactivated influenza vaccine. TCRdb reprocessed the RT-PCR reads with MiXCR, giving one entry per CDR3 protein. The sample has 500,000 to 600,000 distinct CDR3 sequences; about 7.6% are singletons. Sequencing used PBMCs from blood, obtained roughly 24 months after vaccination. The origin of the receptors is a man aged 50 to 69 who received an inactivated influenza vaccine.

V gene TRBV28 combines with J gene TRBJ1-2; D gene uncertain. Per germline, CDR1 MDHEN and CDR2 SYDVKM. The CDR3 runs 13 residues. V gave up 0 bases and J gave up 3 bases, with 5 bases separating them. CDR3 in DNA: TGTGCCAGCAGTTTATGGGGCCACTATGGCTACACCTTC. Translation gives CASSLWGHYGYTF.

The chain links TRBV9 to TRBJ2-1; D gene ambiguous. CDR3 length: 13 amino acids. Deletions cut 3 bases from V and 9 bases from J, with 13 bases between. Germline V gene sequence: CDR1 SGDLS, CDR2 YYNGEE. CDR3 sequence: CASSAVLVGEQFF. In nucleotides, the CDR3 is TGTGCCAGCAGCGCAGTTCTTGTGGGTGAGCAGTTCTTC.

This chain uses TRBV29-1 with TRBJ2-3; tentative D call: TRBD1 (6 bases). This CDR3 comprises 16 residues. Germline-derived CDR1 and CDR2 are SQVTM and ANQGSEA. Trimming removed 6 bases at V and 0 bases at J, with 19 bases between. CDR3 residues: CSVQGLVSSSTDTQYF. The CDR3 region has the DNA TGCAGCGTCCAGGGGCTAGTAAGTTCTAGCACAGATACGCAGTATTTT.

This clonotype appeared a few times. The rearrangement links TRBV20-1 to TRBJ1-2; no reliable D call. The CDR3 consists of 11 residues. CDR1 is DFQATT and CDR2 is SNEGSKA in the germline V gene (reference sequence). V was trimmed by 3 bases and J by 4 bases, leaving 6 bases between them. In nucleotides, the CDR3 is TGCAGTGCTAGCGGAGCCTATGGCTACACCTTC. Its translation: CSASGAYGYTF.

Concerning this clonotype: Germline and junction disagree at one end, which may indicate a read error. The V gene is TRBV12-3 or TRBV12-4, the J gene TRBJ2-1; no clear D gene. CDR3 length: 13 residues. CDR3 loop: CASSLGHYDEQFF. The DNA for the CDR3 is TGTGCCAGCAGTTTGGGCCACTACGATGAGCAGTTCTTC.

The chain links TRBV7-9 to TRBJ2-2, with 10 bases lining up with TRBD1. CDR3 length equals 16 residues. Germline CDR1 SEHNR, CDR2 FQNEAQ (reference sequence). V trimming: 4 bases; J trimming: 4 bases; junction bases outside the gene matches: 6. This CDR3 is CASSSVRDRGTGELFF. The CDR3 DNA sequence: TGTGCCAGCAGCTCGGTCCGGGACAGGGGCACCGGGGAGCTGTTTTTT.

This clonotype was recorded at least ten times. The chain recombines TRBV7-2 with TRBJ2-1; 10 bases are shared with TRBD1. Losses at the gene ends were 0 bases for V and 4 bases for J; bases not matched to a gene: 6. The CDR3 consists of 17 residues. Germline assignment: CDR1 SGHTA and CDR2 FQGNSA. The CDR3 DNA sequence: TGTGCCAGCAGCTTAGCTGGGACAGGGGCAATGTACAATGAGCAGTTCTTC. Its translation: CASSLAGTGAMYNEQFF.

The chain recombines TRBV5-8 with TRBJ2-1; D gene uncertain. The CDR3 covers 12 residues. Germline CDR1 SGHTS, CDR2 YDEGEE. V was trimmed by 3 bases and J by 8 bases, leaving 9 bases between them. The DNA for the CDR3 is TGTGCCAGCAGCTCGTGGATGGATGAGCAGTTCTTC. Translation gives CASSSWMDEQFF.

This chain joins TRBV6-1 and TRBJ2-5; D may be TRBD2 (7 bases). This CDR3 is 14 amino acids long. Trimming left V 8 bases short and J 2 bases short, with 15 bases between. CDR1 and CDR2 from the germline V gene are MNHNS and SASEGT. DNA of the CDR3: TGTGCCAGCCGTCCGCGGGGGCTTCAAGAGACCCAGTACTTC. Protein: CASRPRGLQETQYF.

This clonotype showed up many times. The chain has TRBV28 and TRBJ1-1, with 9 bases aligning to TRBD1. CDR3 size: 15 residues. Germline V gene sequence: CDR1 MDHEN, CDR2 SYDVKM. V lost 7 bases to trimming and J lost 3 bases; unmatched junction nucleotides: 9. In DNA, the CDR3 is TGTGCCAGCAATACGATGGGACAGGGTGACACTGAAGCTTTCTTT. Translating gives CASNTMGQGDTEAFF.

This clonotype was recorded many times. The genes are TRBV27 and TRBJ2-2, with 13 positions matching TRBD2. V lost 4 bases to trimming and J lost 5 bases; unmatched junction nucleotides: 7. The CDR3 consists of 17 residues. Germline assignment: CDR1 MNHEY and CDR2 SMNVEV (reference sequence). The CDR3 protein is CASSSTSGGPRTGELFF. The CDR3 DNA is TGTGCCAGCAGTTCGACTAGCGGGGGGCCGAGGACCGGGGAGCTGTTTTTT.

In its sample, this clonotype was seen a few times. The chain recombines TRBV19 with TRBJ2-1; 9 bases map to TRBD2. The CDR3 extends over 14 amino acids. V was pared by 11 bases and J by 7 bases, with 12 bases of the junction left unmatched. CDR1 LNHDA and CDR2 SQIVND come from the germline V gene (reference sequence). CDR3 coding DNA: TGTGCCGCCTCAGAGGGGCTAGCGGGGAATGAGCAGTTCTTC. It codes for CAASEGLAGNEQFF.

In its sample, this clonotype was seen many times. The chain is built from TRBV20-1 and TRBJ1-1, with D hard to call. The CDR3 loop spans 11 amino acids. The germline V gene has CDR1 DFQATT and CDR2 SNEGSKA (reference sequence). The CDR3, as DNA: TGCAGCGGCGGGGAGAACACTGAAGCTTTCTTT. The encoded protein is CSGGENTEAFF.

There are a few counts of this clonotype. The V and J genes are TRBV7-2 and TRBJ1-1, with D unclear. The V end lost 2 bases, the J end lost 3 bases, and 7 bases lay between the germline ends. The germline V gene has CDR1 SGHTA and CDR2 FQGNSA. This CDR3 region has 13 residues. The CDR3 loop is CASSLWQDTEAFF. The CDR3 nucleotides read TGTGCCAGCAGCTTATGGCAAGACACTGAAGCTTTCTTT.

This clonotype was recorded many times. The chain recombines TRBV6-6 with TRBJ1-4; 7 bases map to TRBD1. Germline V gives CDR1 MNHNY, CDR2 SVGAGI (reference sequence). V gave up 4 bases and J gave up 4 bases; unmatched junction bases: 0. The CDR3 consists of 13 residues. The CDR3 loop is CASSWDSNEKLFF. CDR3 coding DNA: TGTGCCAGCAGTTGGGACAGTAATGAAAAACTGTTTTTT.

This clonotype has at least ten counts. The chain couples TRBV20-1 to TRBJ1-1; D is possibly TRBD1 (6 bases). Germline V gene data show CDR1 as DFQATT and CDR2 as SNEGSKA (reference sequence). This CDR3 is built from 11 residues. DNA of the CDR3: TGCAGGCCAAAGAGACAGGCTGAAGCTTTCTTT. It yields the protein CRPKRQAEAFF.

The chain combines TRBV2 with TRBJ2-4; D possibly matches TRBD1 or TRBD2 (5 bases each). V was shortened by 1 base and J by 3 bases, with 13 bases between the two germline ends. CDR1 is SNHLY and CDR2 is FYNNEI in the germline V gene. The CDR3 is 16 residues long. The CDR3 region has the DNA TGTGCCAGCAGTGAAGTAGGGACCTTCCTCAAAAACATTCAGTACTTC. It specifies CASSEVGTFLKNIQYF.